This entry features one T cell receptor beta chain sequence. Its specificity is not known. This sample is part of a study of shared clonotypes between healthy human individuals. In the CD4+ fraction, cells were divided into CD45RA+ naive and CD45RA-negative memory subsets. Clones were sequenced by immunoSEQ multiplex PCR, and TCRdb holds only the in-frame ones, with some missing. The sample lists under 1,100,000 clones, 65% to 80% seen once, with approximately 1.5% in the top ten. General study results and limits: Sampling involved blood alone; tissue repertoires likely differ.

From germline, CDR1 is MNHNS and CDR2 SASEGT. V was cut by 4 bases and J by 2 bases, with 12 bases left in between. The CDR3 is 15 amino acids. This clonotype originated in a young man in good health. The V call is TRBV6-1, the J call TRBJ1-5; weak D call: TRBD1 (5 bases). The sequenced sample consisted of memory CD4+ T cells sorted from blood. Subset denoted: CD45RA-negative fraction. CDR3 amino acids: CASSAGSLGNQPQHF. CDR3 coding DNA: TGTGCCAGCAGTGCAGGGAGTTTGGGCAATCAGCCCCAGCATTTT.